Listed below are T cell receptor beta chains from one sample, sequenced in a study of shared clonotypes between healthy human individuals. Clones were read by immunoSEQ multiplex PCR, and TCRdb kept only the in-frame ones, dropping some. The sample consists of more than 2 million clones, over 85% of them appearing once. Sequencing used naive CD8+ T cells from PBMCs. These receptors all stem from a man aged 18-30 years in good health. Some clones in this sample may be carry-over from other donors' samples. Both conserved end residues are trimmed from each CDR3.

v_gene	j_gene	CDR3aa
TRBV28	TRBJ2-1	ASSSLPWDEQF
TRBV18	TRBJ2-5	ASSTPTGGEVKETQY
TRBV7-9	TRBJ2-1	ASSSVALYNEQF
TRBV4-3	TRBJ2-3	ASSHPSGSWVDTQY
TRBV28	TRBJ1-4	ASSPQTGGLGEKLF
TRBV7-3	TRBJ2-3	ASSFDAMNTQY
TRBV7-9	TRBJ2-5	ASSPPLETQY
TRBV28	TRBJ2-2	ASSFNRVPSIGELF
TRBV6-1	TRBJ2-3	ASSGGLHSTDTQY
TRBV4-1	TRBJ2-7	ASSQDRTSGLYEQY
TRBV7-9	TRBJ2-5	ASSPRVAGETQY
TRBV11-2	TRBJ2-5	ASSGQEPTPGTQY
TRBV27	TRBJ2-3	ASSPIDTDTQY
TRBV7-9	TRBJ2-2	ASSLDGASGNTGELF
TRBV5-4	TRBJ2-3	ASSWETSGRSTDTQY
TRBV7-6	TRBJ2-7	ASSRGLAGGEQY
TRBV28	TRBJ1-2	ASSALDRGIGYT
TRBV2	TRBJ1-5	ASSEGAGGNQPQH
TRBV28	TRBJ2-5	ASSRQGREMGETQY
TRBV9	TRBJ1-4	ASSASGSTNEKLF
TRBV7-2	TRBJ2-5	ASSSRTISETQY
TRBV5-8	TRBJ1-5	ASRYLDQPQH
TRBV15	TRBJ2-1	ATSSYRDSGDNEQF
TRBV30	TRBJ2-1	AWSAAAGVRNEQF
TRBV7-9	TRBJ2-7	ASSFGVAGSYEQY
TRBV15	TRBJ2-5	ATSRVPGTESQETQY
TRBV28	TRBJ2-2	ASSARTAGVIGELF
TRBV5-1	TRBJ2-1	ASSLGGWGVSYNEQF
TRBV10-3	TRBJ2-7	AIRTPGVYEQY
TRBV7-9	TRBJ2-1	ASSTRQGADNEQF
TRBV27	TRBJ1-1	ASSLAENTEAF
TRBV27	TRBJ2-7	ASSFQREGLEQY
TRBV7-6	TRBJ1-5	ASSLADRSNQPQH
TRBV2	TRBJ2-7	ASIGRDFSYEQY
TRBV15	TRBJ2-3	ATSSGGSSTDTQY
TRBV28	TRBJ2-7	ASSLRGPGDEQY
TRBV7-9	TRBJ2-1	ASRSSSGPSSYNEQF